The 23 T cell receptor beta chains reported below all come from one sample, sequenced in a study of shared clonotypes between healthy human individuals. Naivety among CD8 cells was defined by CD45RO negativity and positive CCR7 selection, thereby excluding terminally differentiated effector memory CD45RA+ cells. Repertoires were generated with immunoSEQ multiplex PCR, while TCRdb's copy carries only in-frame clones and drops some. The table records fewer than 850,000 clones, roughly 96% of them present only once. Material: naive CD8+ T cells sorted from blood. Receptor source: a man aged 25-40 years in good health.

V usage is TRBV10-2 and J usage is TRBJ1-4; weak D call: TRBD1 (6 bases). Germline CDR1 WSHSY, CDR2 SAAADI. Trimming removed 2 bases from V and 5 bases from J, with 15 bases in between. The CDR3 runs 16 residues. For the CDR3, the DNA is TGCGCCAGCAGTGAGACCCCAGGGGATGGGAATGAAAAACTGTTTTTT. The encoded protein is CASSETPGDGNEKLFF.

This sequence joins TRBV9 and TRBJ2-7; D uncertain. V was cut by 4 bases and J by 2 bases, with 10 bases left in between. Looked up from germline, CDR1 is SGDLS and CDR2 is YYNGEE. The CDR3 totals 13 residues. The CDR3 loop is CASSPQNTYEQYF. CDR3 nucleotides: TGTGCCAGCAGCCCACAAAATACCTACGAGCAGTACTTC.

The genes are TRBV7-2 and TRBJ2-2; tentatively, D is TRBD2 (5 bases). The CDR3 has 16 residues. Trimming took 5 bases from V and 5 from J, leaving 18 bases between them. CDR1 is SGHTA, CDR2 FQGNSA, per germline. The CDR3 nucleotides are TGTGCCAGCAGCCCCGAGGGCCTATCGGGTACCGGGGAGCTGTTTTTT. Amino acid sequence: CASSPEGLSGTGELFF.

The chain has TRBV27 and TRBJ2-1, with 7 bases lining up with TRBD2. Germline V gives CDR1 MNHEY, CDR2 SMNVEV (reference sequence). The CDR3 totals 14 residues. The V gene end was trimmed by 6 bases and the J gene end by 9 bases; junction bases not matched to a gene: 11. The CDR3 sequence is CASRRESNVIEQFF. The CDR3 DNA reads TGTGCCAGCAGGCGGGAGTCCAACGTTATTGAGCAGTTCTTC.

About this clone: Other DNA sequences from this sample encode an identical CDR3 as well. This chain joins TRBV28 and TRBJ1-1; 9 bases map to TRBD1. The CDR3 spans 14 residues. Germline-derived CDR1 and CDR2 are MDHEN and SYDVKM. The V segment lost 4 bases and the J segment 4 bases; nucleotides outside the gene matches: 4. CDR3 residues: CASSSGQGPTEAFF. The CDR3 bases are TGTGCCAGCAGTTCGGGACAGGGACCCACTGAAGCTTTCTTT.

CDR3 nucleotides: TGCAGCGTTGACGGGACTAGCGATACCTACGAGCAGTACTTC. Amino acids: CSVDGTSDTYEQYF. The rearrangement joins TRBV29-1 to TRBJ2-7; 10 bases match TRBD2. Germline-derived CDR1 and CDR2 are SQVTM and ANQGSEA. Trimming at V came to 3 bases and at J to 2 bases, leaving 4 bases not matched to a gene. The CDR3 extends over 14 amino acids.

This sequence joins TRBV6-6 and TRBJ1-1; D remains ambiguous. The ends were cut back, 0 bases at V and 0 bases at J, with 8 bases in the middle. This CDR3 is 15 amino acids long. CDR1 is MNHNY and CDR2 is SVGAGI in the germline V gene (reference sequence). CDR3 coding DNA: TGTGCCAGCAGTTACTCGTCCGGGGTGAACACTGAAGCTTTCTTT. Translating it yields CASSYSSGVNTEAFF.

This clone was picked up one time. The chain employs TRBV27 and TRBJ1-5; 8 bases are shared with TRBD1. In germline, CDR1 is MNHEY, CDR2 SMNVEV (reference sequence). V shed 5 bases and J 2 bases; nucleotides not matched to a gene: 11. This CDR3 comprises 17 residues. The chain's CDR3 is CASSPLSTQGGNQPQHF. Written as DNA, the CDR3 is TGTGCCAGCAGTCCACTTAGCACACAGGGGGGCAATCAGCCCCAGCATTTT.

The rearrangement joins TRBV9 to TRBJ2-7; D may be TRBD2 (5 bases). V lost 0 bases, J lost 2 bases, and 24 bases lay in between. The germline V gene has CDR1 SGDLS and CDR2 YYNGEE. The CDR3 is made up of 19 amino acids. The DNA for the CDR3 is TGTGCCAGCAGCGTAGACCCGGGTTTCGGGGTCGGGGTCCCCTACGAGCAGTACTTC. Encoded protein: CASSVDPGFGVGVPYEQYF.

The V call is TRBV27, the J call TRBJ2-2; 11 bases map to TRBD2. V was pared by 7 bases and J by 6 bases, with 7 bases of the junction left unmatched. This CDR3 has 15 amino acids. CDR1 MNHEY and CDR2 SMNVEV come from the germline V gene (reference sequence). In DNA, the CDR3 is TGTGCCAGCAATATAGCGGGAGGGCCTTCCGGGGAGCTGTTTTTT. It encodes CASNIAGGPSGELFF.

The CDR3 DNA follows: TGTGCCAGCATTGGGCAGGGGTTTAATGAGCAGTTCTTC. Its translation is CASIGQGFNEQFF. V and J are TRBV7-2 and TRBJ2-1, with D tentatively TRBD1 (6 bases). Trimming took off 7 bases at V and 7 bases at J, with 14 bases between the two ends. The germline V gene encodes CDR1 SGHTA and CDR2 FQGNSA. The CDR3 has 13 amino acids.

V gene TRBV28 combines with J gene TRBJ2-3; 8 bases are a match to TRBD1. Germline V gene lookup returns CDR1 MDHEN and CDR2 SYDVKM. This CDR3 has 15 residues. V lost 5 bases to trimming and J lost 0 bases; unmatched junction nucleotides: 4. CDR3 in amino acids: CASSPGTGSTDTQYF. Written as DNA, the CDR3 is TGTGCCAGCAGTCCCGGGACAGGTAGCACAGATACGCAGTATTTT. The full variable domain, completed using reference TRBV28 and TRBJ2-3, is DVKVTQSSRYLVKRTGEKVFLECVQDMDHENMFWYRQDPGLGLRLIYFSYDVKMKEKGDIPEGYSVSREKKERFSLILESASTNQTSMYLCASSPGTGSTDTQYFGPGTRLTVL.

V and J are TRBV11-3 and TRBJ2-1; the match to TRBD1 covers 10 bases. The V and J ends lost 5 bases and 6 bases, in that order; junction bases with no gene match: 7. This CDR3 is built from 15 residues. Per germline, CDR1 SGHNT and CDR2 YENEEA. The CDR3 is CASSRGTGEANEQFF. The DNA for the CDR3 is TGTGCCAGCAGCCGTGGGACAGGGGAAGCCAATGAGCAGTTCTTC.

This clone was detected only once. Additional DNA sequences in this sample encode the identical CDR3. V is TRBV7-9 and J is TRBJ2-7; D not certain. The CDR3 sequence is 12 residues long. V lost 5 bases to trimming and J lost 4 bases, with 9 bases between them. CDR1 is SEHNR, CDR2 FQNEAQ, per germline (reference sequence). The CDR3 is CASSLGRYEQYF. CDR3 DNA: TGTGCCAGCAGCCTTGGACGTTACGAGCAGTACTTC. The full variable domain, with the rest looked up from reference TRBV7-9 and TRBJ2-7, is DTGVSQNPRHKITKRGQNVTFRCDPISEHNRLYWYRQTLGQGPEFLTYFQNEAQLEKSRLLSDRFSAERPKGSFSTLEIQRTEQGDSAMYLCASSLGRYEQYFGPGTRLTVT.

This rearrangement joins TRBV4-3 to TRBJ2-4; TRBD2 agrees at 10 bases. V lost 4 bases to trimming and J lost 4 bases; unmatched junction nucleotides: 4. The CDR3 has 15 amino acids. Looked up from germline, CDR1 is LGHNA and CDR2 is YSLEER. The CDR3 coding sequence is TGCGCCAGCAGCCGAGGACTAGCGGTAAAAAACATTCAGTACTTC. Its protein product is CASSRGLAVKNIQYF.

The rearrangement joins TRBV27 to TRBJ2-1, with TRBD2 matching 8 bases. Germline CDR1 and CDR2: MNHEY and SMNVEV (reference sequence). CDR3 length: 15 amino acids. V shed 3 bases and J 7 bases; nucleotides not matched to a gene: 8. The CDR3 is CASSFDRTSRNEQFF. DNA of the CDR3: TGTGCCAGCAGTTTTGATAGGACTAGCAGGAATGAGCAGTTCTTC.

V gene TRBV29-1 combines with J gene TRBJ1-3; D may be TRBD1 (6 bases). V was shortened by 3 bases and J by 2 bases, with 14 bases between the two germline ends. Germline lookup yields CDR1 SQVTM and CDR2 ANQGSEA. The length of the CDR3 is 15 residues. The CDR3 DNA reads TGCAGCGTTGACTTGAGACAGGACCCTGGAAACACCATATATTTT. This gives the protein CSVDLRQDPGNTIYF.

The V call is TRBV10-1, the J call TRBJ2-3; the D is unclear. The CDR3 runs 14 residues. The V end lost 2 bases, the J end lost 3 bases, and 9 bases lay between the germline ends. Germline values: CDR1 WNHNN, CDR2 SYGVQD (reference sequence). CDR3 region: CASSEEALTDTQYF. CDR3 bases: TGCGCCAGCAGTGAGGAGGCCCTGACAGATACGCAGTATTTT.

This rearrangement joins TRBV13 to TRBJ2-1, with no clear D. The length of the CDR3 is 13 residues. The germline V and J ends were trimmed by 1 base and 10 bases, with 11 bases remaining between them. CDR1 is PRHDT, CDR2 FYEKMQ, per germline (reference sequence). The CDR3 sequence: CASSLELGREQFF. The CDR3 region has the DNA TGTGCCAGCAGCTTAGAGCTCGGCCGAGAGCAGTTCTTC.

The chain couples TRBV4-1 to TRBJ2-7; possible D gene TRBD1, 5 bases. V was shortened by 3 bases and J by 4 bases, with 16 bases between the two germline ends. In germline, CDR1 is MGHRA, CDR2 YSYEKL. The CDR3 contains 15 residues. The CDR3 sequence is CASSQGRPTEYEQYF. Here the CDR3 DNA reads TGCGCCAGCAGCCAGGGCCGACCGACAGAATACGAGCAGTACTTC.

This clone was counted only a few times. The chain employs TRBV28 and TRBJ1-1; TRBD1 matches 11 bases. The trim removed 3 bases at V and 0 bases at J, leaving 9 bases unmatched. CDR3 length: 18 amino acids. Per the germline V gene, CDR1 is MDHEN and CDR2 is SYDVKM. The CDR3: CASSFGGTGGTLNTEAFF. DNA of the CDR3: TGTGCCAGCAGTTTTGGGGGGACAGGGGGAACACTGAACACTGAAGCTTTCTTT.

V usage is TRBV6-5 and J usage is TRBJ2-1, with 8 bases matching TRBD2. Looked up from germline, CDR1 is MNHEY and CDR2 is SVGAGI. V lost 4 bases, J lost 8 bases, and 10 bases stayed unmatched. The CDR3 consists of 15 residues. CDR3: CASSWLAGARDEQFF. CDR3 DNA sequence: TGTGCCAGCAGTTGGCTAGCGGGTGCGAGGGATGAGCAGTTCTTC.

V usage is TRBV19 and J usage is TRBJ2-5; TRBD2 might be the D (6 bases). Per the germline V gene, CDR1 is LNHDA and CDR2 is SQIVND (reference sequence). With 3 bases removed from V and 2 bases from J, the gap between germline ends came to 10 bases. The CDR3 sequence is 14 residues long. This chain's CDR3 is CASSIVGGQETQYF. The CDR3 DNA is TGTGCCAGTAGTATTGTCGGGGGTCAAGAGACCCAGTACTTC. Using reference TRBV19 and TRBJ2-5 for the parts outside the CDR3, the full variable domain is DGGITQSPKYLFRKEGQNVTLSCEQNLNHDAMYWYRQDPGQGLRLIYYSQIVNDFQKGDIAEGYSVSREKKESFPLTVTSAQKNPTAFYLCASSIVGGQETQYFGPGTRLLVL.